This TCR beta chain was observed in a study of blood T cell repertoires in COVID-19 (TCRdb year 2020). For context, the study as a whole: The collaborator samples originated in the United States, Italy and Spain and spanned the acute and convalescent phases of COVID-19. The material from the prospective study consisted of cDNA or gDNA derived from T cells, B-cell-depleted T cells, or PBMCs. Subjects who had been exposed to COVID-19, were actively infected with it, or had recovered from it provided the deeply sampled blood TCRbeta repertoires that made up the dataset. The repertoires were made available in a free public database intended to serve as a resource for research on the immune response to SARS-CoV-2. The samples were drawn from two sources: the first 160 participants of the ongoing ImmuneRACE study, and 1,000 to 1,500 subjects contributed by 6 global collaborators. Nearly every sample came with metadata listing a de-identified subject ID, COVID-19 status, age in years and sex. Where HLA class I and class II types were available, the types were taken from metadata supplied by the sample provider, not from assay-based typing.

The junction shows trimming of 4 bases on V and 0 bases on J, and the gene matches do not reach 6 bases of it. The germline V gene supplies CDR1 SGHRS and CDR2 YFSETQ. Measured from the cysteine to the phenylalanine, the CDR3 is 16 residues long. Only the CDR3 DNA is retained, 48 bases long and in frame from the first base. TCRbeta CDR3 regions were amplified from genomic DNA using the immunoSEQ Assay, a bias-controlled multiplex PCR. From the authors' description of their analysis: The number of nucleated cells in each sample was estimated by amplification of reference gene primers within the assay. To quantify the absolute abundance of each unique TCRbeta CDR3 rearrangement, sequence reads were collapsed and filtered. For each sample, productive Simpson clonality was calculated by taking the square root of Simpson's diversity index across productive rearrangements. TCRdb mirrors the immuneACCESS table, restricted to in-frame sequences. Some clones are absent from its copies; in checked studies, under half trace to an unresolved V gene, and the reason for the others is unknown. From that table come the V and J calls and clone size; the DNA was used to work out D and trimming. A total of more than 90,000 clones appear in this sample, roughly 85% of them only once. The top ten clonotypes cover about 1.7% of the sample.

The study at large found these results: How much clinical and demographic metadata was included differed by source and by participant, and the metadata was provided uncurated.

Whole blood was collected in K2EDTA tubes by collaborating institutions according to the institutions' own protocols. For TCRbeta analysis, collaborators shipped samples in one of three forms: frozen whole blood, isolated PBMCs, or DNA extracted from either of those sample types. There are a few counts of this clone. This receptor's antigen is unknown. No much larger clonotype is one base removed from it; base qualities were not supplied. Sequencing used peripheral blood. The V gene is TRBV5-1 and the J gene is TRBJ2-1, and 8 bases in between align with TRBD2. The clonotype was recovered from a woman between 70 and 85 years old with active or convalescent COVID-19. The bases read TGCGCCAGCAGCCGGGGACTAGTGAGCTCCTACAATGAGCAGTTCTTC. This translates into CASSRGLVSSYNEQFF.